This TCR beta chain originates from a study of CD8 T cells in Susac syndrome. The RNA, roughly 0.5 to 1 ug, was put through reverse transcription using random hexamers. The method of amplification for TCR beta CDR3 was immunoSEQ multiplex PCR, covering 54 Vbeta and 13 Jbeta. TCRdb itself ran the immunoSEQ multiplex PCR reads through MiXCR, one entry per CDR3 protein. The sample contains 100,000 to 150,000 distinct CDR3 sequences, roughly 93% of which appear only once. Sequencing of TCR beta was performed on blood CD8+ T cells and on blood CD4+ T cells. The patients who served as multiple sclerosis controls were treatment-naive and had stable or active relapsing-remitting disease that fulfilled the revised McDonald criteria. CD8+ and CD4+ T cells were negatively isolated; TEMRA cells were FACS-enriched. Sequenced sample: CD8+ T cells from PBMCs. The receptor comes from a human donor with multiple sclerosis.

This CDR3 is CASSGASGFNEQFF. The DNA for the CDR3 is TGTGCCAGTAGTGGTGCTAGCGGGTTTAATGAGCAGTTCTTC. The V and J genes are TRBV19 and TRBJ2-1; the match to TRBD2 covers 8 bases. With V trimmed by 5 bases and J by 7 bases, 7 bases remained unmatched. CDR1 is LNHDA and CDR2 is SQIVND in the germline V gene (reference sequence). The CDR3 has 14 amino acids.